This TCR beta chain was retrieved from a study of CD8 T cells in Susac syndrome. This CDR3 spans 15 amino acids. V lost 5 bases, J lost 5 bases, and 6 bases stayed unmatched. Germline V CDR1 and CDR2: SEHNR, FQNEAQ (reference sequence). Random hexamers primed reverse transcription of 0.5 to 1 ug RNA. Coverage of TCR beta CDR3 amplification by immunoSEQ multiplex PCR extended to 54 Vbeta and 13 Jbeta. TCRdb analysed the immunoSEQ multiplex PCR reads with MiXCR anew, one entry per CDR3 protein. The repertoire consists of 180,000 or so distinct CDR3 sequences, with approximately 96% occurring once and the leading ten covering about 0.13%. From blood CD8+ and CD4+ T cells, TCR beta sequences were generated. It was healthy donors who served as the controls, matched for age and sex. TEMRA cells were FACS-enriched, while CD8+ and CD4+ T cells were negatively isolated.

Material: CD4+ T cells from PBMCs. The chain uses TRBV7-9 and TRBJ1-6; 7 positions agree with TRBD1. The receptor comes from a human donor in good health. CDR3 in DNA: TGTGCCAGCAGCAGGCGGACAGGACATAATTCACCCCTCCACTTT. Its protein product is CASSRRTGHNSPLHF.